This T cell receptor (beta chain) was profiled in a study of control samples from healthy donors and cancer patients. This CDR3 region has 17 residues. Germline V gives CDR1 KGHSH, CDR2 LQKENI. V lost 4 bases, J lost 6 bases, and 7 bases stayed unmatched. The assay was immunoSEQ multiplex PCR, and TCRdb's table has in-frame clones only and misses some. This repertoire shows fewer than 150,000 clones, 75% to 95% found once; its top ten account for about 2.5%. The source material was blood. This chain connects TRBV18 to TRBJ2-1, with 15 bases lining up with TRBD2. The TCR sequence derives from a man aged 18 to 30 in good health. CDR3 sequence reads: CASSRGLAGGRPNEQFF. The CDR3 bases are TGTGCCAGCTCACGGGGACTAGCGGGAGGTAGGCCCAATGAGCAGTTCTTC. Full variable domain (rest looked up from reference TRBV18 and TRBJ2-1): NAGVMQNPRHLVRRRGQEARLRCSPMKGHSHVYWYRQLPEEGLKFMVYLQKENIIDESGMPKERFSAEFPKEGPSILRIQQVVRGDSAAYFCASSRGLAGGRPNEQFFGPGTRLTVL.